Each of the 15 T cell receptor beta chains below was sequenced from the same sample in a study of tumor-infiltrating lymphocytes in primary liver carcinoma. Unsorted bulk tissue, roughly 20-34 mg of it, served as the source for co-extraction of RNA and DNA. Starting from around 0.45 ug of total RNA, TCR beta cDNA was produced with a primer in the constant region. TCR beta libraries came from three nested multiplex PCR rounds using slightly modified ARM-PCR. A C-beta reverse primer and TRBV1-TRBV30 forward primers served in each of the first two PCR rounds, at 9 to 11 cycles apiece. TCRdb redid the calling of the multiplex PCR reads with MiXCR, one entry per CDR3 protein. The sample consists of nearly 45,000 distinct CDR3 sequences, around 70% of them appearing once. The specimen was liver tumor tissue from sampling region 2. This sample's subset: tumor region T2, inferior pole. These receptors originate from a man aged 35 to 55 with primary liver carcinoma and hepatitis B virus infection.

The rearrangement links TRBV11-1 to TRBJ2-4; a possible D gene is TRBD2 (5 bases). CDR1 and CDR2 (germline): SGHAT, FQDESV (reference sequence). The ends were cut back, 8 bases at V and 2 bases at J, with 22 bases in the middle. This CDR3 has 17 residues. Here the CDR3 DNA reads TGTGCCAGCGGCTCTCCCGGGATTAACGAGACCAAAAACATTCAGTACTTC. This sequence encodes CASGSPGINETKNIQYF.

A note on this clonotype: This CDR3 fails to terminate in the conserved phenylalanine or tryptophan, so it likely reflects a read error. This sequence joins TRBV14 and TRBJ1-2; 7 bases agree with TRBD1. Germline V CDR1 and CDR2: SGHDN, FVKESK. CDR3 length equals 13 residues. CDR3 residues: CISSPRQGEGYTL. CDR3 bases: TGTATCAGCAGCCCCCGACAGGGAGAAGGCTACACCCTC.

Of note for this clonotype: With a much larger clone just one base away, this may be a read error. V usage is TRBV2 and J usage is TRBJ2-3; 8 nucleotides agree with TRBD2. Germline CDR1 SNHLY, CDR2 FYNNEI. This CDR3 region has 15 residues. The CDR3: CASMGTSRPTDTKYF. As DNA, the CDR3 is TGTGCCAGCATGGGGACTAGTAGACCCACAGATACGAAGTATTTT.

A word on this clonotype: The junction does not match germline at one end; this may be a read error. The chain combines TRBV6-1 with TRBJ2-6, with D possibly matching TRBD1 (6 bases). Germline V gene sequence: CDR1 MNHNS, CDR2 SASEGT. This CDR3 is 19 amino acids long. Here the CDR3 reads CASRAYQGRGHSGANVLTF. CDR3 in DNA: TGCGCCAGCAGGGCCTATCAGGGCAGGGGCCACTCTGGGGCCAACGTCCTGACTTTC.

Notes on this clonotype: Likely a read error: the CDR3 ends without its conserved phenylalanine or tryptophan. The DNA is left out, because the CDR3 cannot be placed on it with certainty; the CDR3 is given as TCRdb lists it. The chain joins TRBV11-3 to TRBJ2-1. The germline V gene encodes CDR1 SGHNT and CDR2 YENEEA. The CDR3 comprises 14 residues, both ends counted. The CDR3 loop reads CASTLGVSYNERFY.

This chain uses TRBV20-1 with TRBJ1-2; 7 nucleotides line up with TRBD1. V shed 7 bases, J shed 6 bases, and the junction held 14 bases outside the gene matches. This CDR3 contains 14 residues. Per germline, CDR1 DFQATT and CDR2 SNEGSKA (reference sequence). The CDR3 bases are TGCAGTGTTAGCGAACCCAGACAGGGACATGGCTACACCTTC. This translates into CSVSEPRQGHGYTF.

As to this clonotype: The missing conserved phenylalanine or tryptophan at the end of this CDR3 makes a read error likely. This chain connects TRBV29-1 to TRBJ1-5; TRBD1 matches 8 bases. The V gene's germline CDR1 is SQVTM and CDR2 ANQGSEA. With V trimmed by 7 bases and J by 4 bases, 3 bases remained unmatched. The CDR3 is 12 amino acids. CDR3 bases: TGCAGCGCCGGACAGGGTAATCAGCCCCAGCATATT. Translated: CSAGQGNQPQHI.

With regard to this clonotype: A junction end diverges from the germline sequence, so it may reflect a read error. The J gene is TRBJ1-5, the V gene TRBV5-6; D is unresolved. The CDR3 spans 15 residues. CDR1 and CDR2 (germline): SGHDT, YYEEEE. CDR3 residues: CASSLRAGPKQPQHF. The CDR3 nucleotides are TGTGCCAGCAGCTTGCGGGCGGGCCCAAAACAGCCCCAGCATTTC.

For this clonotype: Because the CDR3 is missing its conserved closing phenylalanine or tryptophan, this is likely a read error. The chain combines TRBV18 with TRBJ2-1; D uncertain. The CDR3 runs 13 residues. CDR1 and CDR2 (germline): KGHSH, LQKENI. Here the CDR3 reads CTSSPFDRNEQFI. CDR3 DNA: TGTACCAGCTCACCCTTCGACCGCAATGAGCAGTTCATC.

To note about this clonotype: The CDR3 ends on some other residue instead of the conserved phenylalanine or tryptophan, so this is likely a read error. It is unclear where the CDR3 begins or ends on the DNA, so no DNA is shown, and the CDR3 is as TCRdb lists it. Here the CDR3 reads CSVLAGTGKLVI. V gene TRBV29-1 combines with J gene TRBJ2-2. Germline values: CDR1 SQVTM, CDR2 ANQGSEA. The CDR3 spans 12 amino acids, including both terminal residues.

About this clonotype: This CDR3 fails to terminate in the conserved phenylalanine or tryptophan, so it likely reflects a read error. The DNA is omitted, as the CDR3 cannot be located on it reliably, and the CDR3 follows TCRdb's listing. The chain is built from TRBV10-2 and TRBJ2-1; the table calls TRBD2, which could not be checked here. Germline lookup yields CDR1 WSHSY and CDR2 SAAADI. From its first to its last residue, the CDR3 has 13 amino acids. The CDR3 loop reads CASSDSRAGEPFS.

V and J are TRBV9 and TRBJ1-1, with D perhaps TRBD1 (6 bases). CDR1 is SGDLS and CDR2 is YYNGEE in the germline V gene. V lost 4 bases and J lost 2, with 18 bases in between. The CDR3 is made up of 16 amino acids. CDR3: CASSTTPTGSNTEAFF. CDR3 nucleotide sequence: TGTGCCAGCAGCACGACGCCTACAGGGAGTAACACTGAAGCTTTCTTT.

Of note for this clonotype: Its ends do not fully match the called genes, so a read error is possible. The rearrangement uses TRBV29-1 and TRBJ2-5; D call uncertain. The CDR3 totals 12 residues. The V gene's germline CDR1 is SQVTM and CDR2 ANQGSEA. The CDR3: CSVGVSAETQYF. As DNA, the CDR3 is TGCAGCGTTGGGGTTTCCGCTGAGACCCAGTACTTT.

This clonotype was observed a single time. The conserved phenylalanine or tryptophan normally closing the CDR3 is absent here, so this likely arose from a read error. The limits of the CDR3 on the DNA are not certain, so only TCRdb's listed CDR3 is given. The V and J genes are TRBV29-1 and TRBJ1-2. CDR1 and CDR2 from the germline V gene are SQVTM and ANQGSEA. The CDR3 is made up of 12 amino acids, end residues included. CDR3 region: CSGGGFNYGYTV.

This clonotype showed up many times. This clone may be a read error of a much larger clone one base away. Given the absence of the conserved phenylalanine or tryptophan at the CDR3 end, a read error is likely. The chain recombines TRBV7-9 with TRBJ1-1; 8 positions match TRBD1. V was clipped by 5 bases and J by 2 bases; unmatched bases: 7. CDR3 length equals 15 residues. Germline V gene sequence: CDR1 SEHNR, CDR2 FQNEAQ (reference sequence). CDR3 amino acids: CASSQAGGSNTEAFL. The CDR3 bases are TGTGCCAGCAGCCAAGCAGGGGGCTCTAACACTGAAGCTTTCCTT.